One and the same sample provided the 18 T cell receptor beta chains below, sequenced in a study of blood T cell repertoires in COVID-19. Data came from immunoSEQ multiplex PCR; TCRdb stores just in-frame clones and leaves some out. The repertoire holds some 9,800 clones, with 86% as singletons. Material for sequencing was peripheral blood. These receptors originate from a man in his fifties or sixties with acute or convalescent COVID-19.

The rearrangement uses TRBV9 and TRBJ2-7; perhaps TRBD2 as D (6 bases). Per the germline V gene, CDR1 is SGDLS and CDR2 is YYNGEE. The CDR3 consists of 15 residues. Trimming removed 4 bases from V and 7 bases from J, with 21 bases in between. The CDR3 spells CASSPTDTLGGEQYF. CDR3 sequence (DNA): TGTGCCAGCAGCCCTACGGACACTTTAGGAGGGGAGCAGTACTTC.

The rearrangement links TRBV4-1 to TRBJ2-1; 7 bases line up with TRBD1. This CDR3 comprises 17 residues. Trimming at V came to 4 bases and at J to 5 bases, leaving 14 bases not matched to a gene. Germline-derived CDR1 and CDR2 are MGHRA and YSYEKL. The CDR3 region has the DNA TGCGCCAGCAGCCTCCTGGGGGCCAAGACAGGGAACAATGAGCAGTTCTTC. It translates to CASSLLGAKTGNNEQFF.

The genes are TRBV3-1 (or the pseudogene TRBV3-2) and TRBJ2-5; the match to TRBD2 covers 11 bases. This CDR3 comprises 20 residues. In germline, CDR1 is LGHDT, CDR2 YNNKEL (reference sequence). Trimming at V came to 3 bases and at J to 1 base, leaving 16 bases not matched to a gene. This chain's CDR3 is CASSHRKRLAGGFGQETQYF. Here the CDR3 DNA reads TGTGCCAGCAGCCATCGAAAGCGGCTAGCGGGGGGTTTTGGCCAAGAGACCCAGTACTTC.

The chain links TRBV7-9 to TRBJ2-5, with 8 bases that match TRBD1. The CDR3 has 16 residues. Unmatched junction bases numbered 9, after V lost 1 base and J lost 5 bases. CDR1 is SEHNR and CDR2 is FQNEAQ in the germline V gene (reference sequence). This chain's CDR3 is CASSLGVGRGLETQYF. In nucleotides, the CDR3 is TGTGCCAGCAGCTTAGGAGTCGGCAGGGGGCTCGAGACCCAGTACTTC.

To note about this clone: The same CDR3 arises from other DNA sequences in this sample as well. The chain employs TRBV6-5 and TRBJ2-7; 8 nucleotides match TRBD1. The CDR3 totals 14 residues. J lost 6 bases, V lost 3 bases, and 7 bases had no gene match. CDR1 MNHEY and CDR2 SVGAGI come from the germline V gene. CDR3 bases: TGTGCCAGCAGTTATACCGGACAGGGCGCCGAGCAGTACTTC. Its protein is CASSYTGQGAEQYF.

The V gene is TRBV5-1, the J gene TRBJ1-2; 12 positions match TRBD1. The CDR3 totals 17 residues. Germline V gene lookup returns CDR1 SGHRS and CDR2 YFSETQ. Trimming took 3 bases from V and 4 from J; bases not matched to a gene: 10. The CDR3 region has the DNA TGCGCCAGCAGCTCCGGGACAGGGGGCGCCTTCCTCTATGGCTACACCTTC. It codes for CASSSGTGGAFLYGYTF.

The rearrangement joins TRBV5-1 to TRBJ1-2; D is possibly TRBD1 (6 bases). The ends were cut back, 0 bases at V and 4 bases at J, with 13 bases in the middle. There are 15 residues in the CDR3. Germline-derived CDR1 and CDR2 are SGHRS and YFSETQ. CDR3 region: CASSLVRGAVYGYTF. The CDR3, as DNA: TGCGCCAGCAGCTTGGTCCGGGGGGCGGTCTATGGCTACACCTTC.

This chain connects TRBV5-5 to TRBJ2-6; maybe TRBD1 (6 bases). The germline V gene encodes CDR1 SGHKS and CDR2 YYEKEE (reference sequence). The V gene lost 4 bases and the J gene lost 3 bases, with 11 bases spanning the gap. The CDR3 has 15 residues. CDR3 DNA sequence: TGTGCCAGCAGCGCCCGGACAGATGGGGCCAACGTCCTGACTTTC. Protein sequence: CASSARTDGANVLTF.

This chain connects TRBV5-4 to TRBJ2-7; D may be TRBD2 (6 bases). V lost 3 bases and J 6 bases, leaving 16 bases between the germline ends. In germline, CDR1 is SGHNT, CDR2 YYREEE (reference sequence). The CDR3 contains 14 residues. CDR3: CASSSRDSLGEQYF. CDR3 DNA: TGTGCCAGCAGCTCCCGGGACTCTTTGGGCGAGCAGTACTTC.

This chain joins TRBV7-2 and TRBJ2-2; the match to TRBD2 covers 12 bases. The CDR3 runs to 18 residues. Germline values: CDR1 SGHTA, CDR2 FQGNSA. The junction had 12 bases not matched to a gene; V was cut back by 6 bases and J by 4 bases. CDR3 DNA: TGTGCCAGCAGGGCGACAGCGTCTAGCGGGGGGGGCACCGGGGAGCTGTTTTTT. It yields the protein CASRATASSGGGTGELFF.

The rearrangement links TRBV4-1 to TRBJ1-1; tentative D call: TRBD1 (5 bases). V dropped 0 bases and J dropped 11 bases, with 13 bases sitting between them. CDR1 MGHRA and CDR2 YSYEKL come from the germline V gene. The CDR3 totals 13 residues. For the CDR3, the DNA is TGCGCCAGCAGCCAAGATCAGGAGACAGTGGCTTTCTTT. It encodes CASSQDQETVAFF.

In nucleotides, the CDR3 is TGTGCCAGCAGCATCCTCAGGGGCAATAATGAAAAACTGTTTTTT. Translation gives CASSILRGNNEKLFF. The chain carries TRBV6-5 and TRBJ1-4; D possibly corresponds to TRBD1 (6 bases). The V end was cut by 6 bases, the J end by 4 bases, with 15 bases between. Germline CDR1 MNHEY, CDR2 SVGAGI. The CDR3 extends over 15 amino acids.

The rearrangement uses TRBV10-3 and TRBJ1-2, with D unclear. The germline gives CDR1 ENHRY, CDR2 SYGVKD. The CDR3 has 12 residues. V was shortened by 8 bases and J by 0 bases, with 7 bases between the two germline ends. CDR3 bases: TGTGCCATCGGTGCAGCTAACTATGGCTACACCTTC. It specifies CAIGAANYGYTF.

The chain recombines TRBV29-1 with TRBJ2-7; D possibly corresponds to TRBD1 (5 bases). Trimming pared 4 bases from V and 2 bases from J, leaving 12 bases between. Looked up from germline, CDR1 is SQVTM and CDR2 is ANQGSEA. The CDR3 sequence is 13 residues long. The CDR3 DNA reads TGCAGCGTTGTATTACAGGCCCCCTACGAGCAGTACTTC. Its translation is CSVVLQAPYEQYF.

This chain uses TRBV5-1 with TRBJ1-4; 10 bases are a match to TRBD1. The J segment lost 8 bases and the V segment lost 2 bases, leaving 3 bases of the junction unmatched. Per the germline V gene, CDR1 is SGHRS and CDR2 is YFSETQ. The CDR3 is made up of 14 amino acids. The CDR3 loop is CASSLGTGEEKLFF. CDR3 DNA sequence: TGCGCCAGCAGCTTAGGGACAGGGGAAGAAAAACTGTTTTTT.

CDR3 protein: CASSPSSGANVLTF. The CDR3 region has the DNA TGTGCCAGCTCACCCTCCTCTGGGGCCAACGTCCTGACTTTC. The V call is TRBV18, the J call TRBJ2-6; D is undetermined. CDR1 is KGHSH, CDR2 LQKENI, per germline. V lost 3 bases and J lost 0, with 3 bases in between. The CDR3 sequence is 14 residues long.

The J gene is TRBJ1-2, the V gene TRBV7-9; tentative D call: TRBD1 (6 bases). CDR1 is SEHNR, CDR2 FQNEAQ, per germline (reference sequence). V lost 1 base to trimming and J lost 8 bases, with 8 bases between them. This CDR3 spans 12 amino acids. The CDR3 loop reads CASSLEGVGYTF. The CDR3 coding sequence is TGTGCCAGCAGCTTAGAGGGGGTCGGCTACACCTTC.

DNA of the CDR3: TGTGCCAGCATGGGACAGGTCCCCCCCCTCCACTTT. It encodes CASMGQVPPLHF. V gene TRBV2 combines with J gene TRBJ1-6; 8 positions match TRBD1. J lost 13 bases, V lost 7 bases, and 6 bases had no gene match. The CDR3 contains 12 residues. Germline-derived CDR1 and CDR2 are SNHLY and FYNNEI. Full variable domain (remainder filled in from reference TRBV2 and TRBJ1-6): EPEVTQTPSHQVTQMGQEVILRCVPISNHLYFYWYRQILGQKVEFLVSFYNNEISEKSEIFDDQFSVERPDGSNFTLKIRSTKLEDSAMYFCASMGQVPPLHFGNGTRLTVT.